The 30 T cell receptor beta chains below all came from one sample that was sequenced in a study of cytomegalovirus exposure and HLA in healthy donors. TCRdb's copy holds only in-frame clones and misses some; the assay was immunoSEQ multiplex PCR. The sample lists about 120,000 clones, more than 75% occurring once. The sample was PBMCs. These receptors originate from a woman in her 30s in good health and CMV-seronegative.

This chain links TRBV13 with TRBJ1-2; 8 bases are a match to TRBD1. This CDR3 is 15 amino acids long. Germline CDR1 and CDR2: PRHDT and FYEKMQ (reference sequence). V trimming: 2 bases; J trimming: 5 bases; junction bases outside the gene matches: 7. This CDR3 is CASSLKTQGAYGYTF. In DNA, the CDR3 is TGTGCCAGCAGCTTAAAAACCCAGGGGGCGTATGGCTACACCTTC.

The J gene is TRBJ2-7, the V gene TRBV29-1; 11 bases are a match to TRBD1. The CDR3 has 15 residues. With 6 bases clipped from V and 2 bases from J, the junction kept 9 bases outside the gene matches. Germline V CDR1 and CDR2: SQVTM, ANQGSEA. CDR3 nucleotide sequence: TGCAGCGTCTACGGTCCGGGACAGGGGGCCTACGAGCAGTACTTC. Translated, it gives CSVYGPGQGAYEQYF.

The rearrangement joins TRBV27 to TRBJ1-3, with D unclear. Germline V gene sequence: CDR1 MNHEY, CDR2 SMNVEV (reference sequence). The V gene lost 2 bases and the J gene lost 2 bases, with 7 bases spanning the gap. CDR3 length: 14 residues. The CDR3 reads CASSLTGTGNTIYF. CDR3 nucleotide sequence: TGTGCCAGCAGTTTAACCGGGACTGGAAACACCATATATTTT.

The CDR3 DNA follows: TGTGCCAGCAGTTACGGGACAGGGAAAGCTTTCTTT. Translated: CASSYGTGKAFF. J is TRBJ1-1 and V is TRBV6-5; 9 positions match TRBD1. Germline trimming cut 2 bases from V and 9 bases from J; bases unmatched to any gene: 1. Germline CDR1 reads MNHEY; CDR2 reads SVGAGI. CDR3 size: 12 residues.

This clone was detected a few times. This chain connects TRBV5-1 to TRBJ2-1, with 12 bases aligning to TRBD2. This CDR3 spans 15 amino acids. CDR1 is SGHRS, CDR2 YFSETQ, per germline. J was trimmed by 7 bases and V by 0 bases; bases with no gene match: 2. The CDR3, as DNA: TGCGCCAGCAGCTTGGGGACTAGCGGGGTAAATGAGCAGTTCTTC. This encodes CASSLGTSGVNEQFF.

The chain carries TRBV11-2 and TRBJ2-1; 7 bases map to TRBD2. The germline gives CDR1 SGHAT, CDR2 FQNNGV. The ends lost 1 base at V and 9 bases at J; junction bases unmatched: 12. The CDR3 runs 16 residues. The CDR3 loop is CASSLVSSGVIGEQFF. The CDR3, as DNA: TGTGCCAGCAGCTTAGTTTCCAGCGGGGTGATAGGTGAGCAGTTCTTC. Variable domain in full (rest from reference TRBV11-2 and TRBJ2-1): EAGVAQSPRYKIIEKRQSVAFWCNPISGHATLYWYQQILGQGPKLLIQFQNNGVVDDSQLPKDRFSAERLKGVDSTLKIQPAKLEDSAVYLCASSLVSSGVIGEQFFGPGTRLTVL.

The chain combines TRBV9 with TRBJ2-7; possible D gene TRBD1, 5 bases. CDR1 is SGDLS and CDR2 is YYNGEE in the germline V gene. Trimming took 3 bases from V and 2 from J, leaving 12 bases between them. This CDR3 has 14 residues. This chain's CDR3 is CASSEGPSAYEQYF. Here the CDR3 DNA reads TGTGCCAGCAGCGAGGGGCCCTCCGCCTACGAGCAGTACTTC.

The V gene is TRBV6-5, the J gene TRBJ1-2; D is possibly TRBD1 (5 bases). Germline V gives CDR1 MNHEY, CDR2 SVGAGI. Trimming pared 8 bases from V and 4 bases from J, leaving 17 bases between. The CDR3 runs 14 residues. The CDR3, as DNA: TGTGCCAGCCAACCACAACAGGTTGGCTATGGCTACACCTTC. Protein product: CASQPQQVGYGYTF.

This chain uses TRBV2 with TRBJ2-7; D is ambiguous. This CDR3 is 14 amino acids long. Trimming shortened V by 6 bases and J by 5 bases, and 17 bases separated the two germline ends. CDR1 and CDR2 from the germline V gene are SNHLY and FYNNEI. CDR3 sequence: CASRDRVYQNEQYF. The CDR3, as DNA: TGTGCCAGCAGAGACCGGGTATATCAAAACGAGCAGTACTTC.

This chain links TRBV19 with TRBJ2-7; a weak D match, TRBD1 (7 bases). This CDR3 region has 13 residues. CDR1 is LNHDA and CDR2 is SQIVND in the germline V gene (reference sequence). The V and J ends lost 9 bases and 6 bases respectively, with 18 bases between them. The CDR3 DNA follows: TGTGCCAGCACAGAGGCAGGGGGAGGCGAGCAGTACTTC. Translating it yields CASTEAGGGEQYF.

V gene TRBV15 combines with J gene TRBJ2-1; 8 positions match TRBD1. The V gene end was trimmed by 1 base and the J gene end by 9 bases; junction bases not matched to a gene: 2. The CDR3 covers 13 residues. Germline V CDR1 and CDR2: LNHNV, YYDKDF (reference sequence). CDR3 region: CATSRGQGSEQFF. The CDR3 DNA reads TGTGCCACCAGCAGAGGACAGGGGAGTGAGCAGTTCTTC.

The genes are TRBV2 and TRBJ2-1; 13 bases line up with TRBD2. The CDR3 extends over 15 amino acids. The J segment lost 10 bases and the V segment lost 6 bases, leaving 9 bases of the junction unmatched. The V gene's germline CDR1 is SNHLY and CDR2 FYNNEI. The CDR3 sequence is CASRWTSGGTMEQFF. The CDR3 nucleotides are TGTGCCAGCAGGTGGACTAGCGGGGGTACAATGGAGCAGTTCTTC.

The chain employs TRBV7-2 and TRBJ1-1; weak D call: TRBD1 (6 bases). Deletions cut 1 base from V and 1 base from J, with 10 bases between. The CDR3 contains 15 residues. Germline values: CDR1 SGHTA, CDR2 FQGNSA. CDR3 residues: CASSLVTTGNTEAFF. Written as DNA, the CDR3 is TGTGCCAGCAGCTTAGTGACGACAGGGAACACTGAAGCTTTCTTT. The full variable domain, completed using reference TRBV7-2 and TRBJ1-1, is GAGVSQSPSNKVTEKGKDVELRCDPISGHTALYWYRQSLGQGLEFLIYFQGNSAPDKSGLPSDRFSAERTGGSVSTLTIQRTQQEDSAVYLCASSLVTTGNTEAFFGQGTRLTVV.

The rearrangement uses TRBV5-8 and TRBJ2-7; 12 bases fit TRBD1. There are 14 residues in the CDR3. Germline CDR1 is SGHTS and CDR2 is YDEGEE. J lost 5 bases, V lost 0 bases, and 0 bases had no gene match. The CDR3 sequence: CASSLGDRGHEQYF. Here the CDR3 DNA reads TGTGCCAGCAGCTTGGGGGACAGGGGGCACGAGCAGTACTTC.

This chain's CDR3 is CASSLGGQGSNEQYF. The DNA of the CDR3 is TGTGCCAGCAGCTTGGGGGGACAGGGGTCCAACGAGCAGTACTTC. V gene TRBV5-8 combines with J gene TRBJ2-7; 10 nucleotides align to TRBD1. Germline V gene sequence: CDR1 SGHTS, CDR2 YDEGEE. Trimming at V came to 0 bases and at J to 5 bases, leaving 5 bases not matched to a gene. The CDR3 sequence is 15 residues long. Drawing the rest from reference TRBV5-8 and TRBJ2-7, the complete variable domain is EAGVTQSPTHLIKTRGQQATLRCSPISGHTSVYWYQQALGLGLQFLLWYDEGEERNRGNFPPRFSGRQFPNYSSELNVNALELEDSALYLCASSLGGQGSNEQYFGPGTRLTVT.

The chain has TRBV19 and TRBJ2-1; 13 bases align to TRBD2. This CDR3 has 20 amino acids. Germline-derived CDR1 and CDR2 are LNHDA and SQIVND (reference sequence). With V trimmed by 5 bases and J by 4 bases, 17 bases remained unmatched. The CDR3 DNA is TGTGCCAGTAGTGACCCTGCTAGACTAGCGGGGGGCCGCGCGTACAATGAGCAGTTCTTC. As protein: CASSDPARLAGGRAYNEQFF.

This chain uses TRBV6-6 with TRBJ2-7; no reliable D call. Germline loops: CDR1 MNHNY, CDR2 SVGAGI (reference sequence). Trimming removed 3 bases from V and 1 base from J, with 7 bases in between. The CDR3 is 13 residues long. The DNA of the CDR3 is TGTGCCAGCAGTTATGCGGATTCCTACGAGCAGTACTTC. Its protein is CASSYADSYEQYF.

The V call is TRBV18, the J call TRBJ2-3, with a tentative D call TRBD1 (5 bases). Germline V gene sequence: CDR1 KGHSH, CDR2 LQKENI. The length of the CDR3 is 13 residues. V was shortened by 2 bases and J by 9 bases, with 12 bases between the two germline ends. The CDR3 spells CASSPETGKTQYF. CDR3 in DNA: TGTGCCAGCTCACCAGAAACAGGAAAAACGCAGTATTTT.

The chain joins TRBV7-9 to TRBJ2-1; D is perhaps TRBD2 (5 bases). CDR1 and CDR2 (germline): SEHNR, FQNEAQ (reference sequence). This CDR3 has 15 residues. V gave up 5 bases and J gave up 3 bases, with 14 bases separating them. DNA of the CDR3: TGTGCCAGCAGCCCACCTCAGCGGCTCTACAATGAGCAGTTCTTC. Protein sequence: CASSPPQRLYNEQFF.

The chain employs TRBV13 and TRBJ1-6; D might be TRBD1 (6 bases). This CDR3 spans 16 amino acids. V lost 5 bases to trimming and J lost 4 bases, with 15 bases between them. From germline, CDR1 is PRHDT and CDR2 FYEKMQ (reference sequence). CDR3 nucleotides: TGTGCCAGCAGCCTGGGGGGGGCCATATATAATTCACCCCTCCACTTT. It codes for CASSLGGAIYNSPLHF.

This clone is a singleton in its sample. This chain connects TRBV2 to TRBJ1-2, with 7 nucleotides matching TRBD1. The CDR3 is 15 residues long. Germline assignment: CDR1 SNHLY and CDR2 FYNNEI. The J segment lost 4 bases and the V segment lost 7 bases, leaving 12 bases of the junction unmatched. The CDR3 spells CASTHPGDSVYGYTF. In nucleotides, the CDR3 is TGTGCCAGCACCCACCCGGGGGACAGTGTCTATGGCTACACCTTC.

V is TRBV7-9 and J is TRBJ1-1; D may be TRBD1 (5 bases). The CDR3 has 12 residues. In germline, CDR1 is SEHNR, CDR2 FQNEAQ (reference sequence). Trimming took 8 bases from V and 6 from J, leaving 13 bases between them. CDR3 coding DNA: TGTGCCAGCGGCGGCGTGGGGCCTGAAGCTTTCTTT. It is translated as CASGGVGPEAFF. The full variable domain, rest sourced from reference TRBV7-9 and TRBJ1-1, is DTGVSQNPRHKITKRGQNVTFRCDPISEHNRLYWYRQTLGQGPEFLTYFQNEAQLEKSRLLSDRFSAERPKGSFSTLEIQRTEQGDSAMYLCASGGVGPEAFFGQGTRLTVV.

The chain has TRBV5-1 and TRBJ1-1, with a tentative D call TRBD1 (5 bases). Trimming took off 0 bases at V and 4 bases at J, with 13 bases between the two ends. CDR1 SGHRS and CDR2 YFSETQ come from the germline V gene. This CDR3 is 15 amino acids long. The CDR3 sequence is CASSLGQGLGTEAFF. The CDR3 nucleotides are TGCGCCAGCAGCTTGGGGCAGGGATTGGGCACTGAAGCTTTCTTT.

The chain recombines TRBV10-3 with TRBJ2-5; 8 nucleotides line up with TRBD2. Germline V gene data show CDR1 as ENHRY and CDR2 as SYGVKD. The CDR3 is 15 amino acids. The ends lost 2 bases at V and 4 bases at J; junction bases unmatched: 6. The CDR3 reads CAISEPGGRGETQYF. CDR3 nucleotides: TGTGCCATCAGTGAGCCGGGGGGGCGGGGAGAGACCCAGTACTTC.

CDR3 sequence (DNA): TGTGCCAGCAGCTTGGGGGACAGGGGGCTCGGAAGCAATCAGCCCCAGCATTTT. Translating it yields CASSLGDRGLGSNQPQHF. The V gene is TRBV5-6, the J gene TRBJ1-5; 12 positions agree with TRBD1. J was trimmed by 1 base and V by 0 bases; bases with no gene match: 5. From germline, CDR1 is SGHDT and CDR2 YYEEEE. The CDR3 is 18 amino acids.

The chain links TRBV10-3 to TRBJ2-5, with TRBD2 matching 7 bases. Germline V CDR1 and CDR2: ENHRY, SYGVKD. The V segment lost 0 bases and the J segment 2 bases; nucleotides outside the gene matches: 6. CDR3 length: 16 residues. The CDR3 bases are TGTGCCATCAGTGAGTCGGGGAGCGGGGTTCAAGAGACCCAGTACTTC. It specifies CAISESGSGVQETQYF.

V is TRBV10-2 and J is TRBJ2-7; 7 nucleotides match TRBD2. This CDR3 contains 18 residues. The germline CDR1 and CDR2 sequences are WSHSY and SAAADI. V shed 3 bases and J 4 bases; nucleotides not matched to a gene: 18. CDR3 coding DNA: TGCGCCAGCAGTGAAATGGGGGGGAGGCGGGGCTACCGGTACGAGCAGTACTTC. Translation: CASSEMGGRRGYRYEQYF.

The rearrangement uses TRBV15 and TRBJ1-4, with no clear D. The V gene's germline CDR1 is LNHNV and CDR2 YYDKDF (reference sequence). Trimming pared 0 bases from V and 0 bases from J, leaving 5 bases between. The CDR3 is 15 amino acids. In DNA form, the CDR3 reads TGTGCCACCAGCAGAGATCCAGCAACTAATGAAAAACTGTTTTTT. This gives the protein CATSRDPATNEKLFF.

The chain carries TRBV5-1 and TRBJ2-7; 7 bases agree with TRBD1. CDR1 SGHRS and CDR2 YFSETQ come from the germline V gene. This CDR3 is 13 amino acids long. The V segment lost 5 bases and the J segment 5 bases; nucleotides outside the gene matches: 7. The DNA of the CDR3 is TGCGCCAGCAGGTTGACAGGGATCAACGAGCAGTACTTC. It yields the protein CASRLTGINEQYF. The variable domain in full, completed from reference TRBV5-1 and TRBJ2-7, reads KAGVTQTPRYLIKTRGQQVTLSCSPISGHRSVSWYQQTPGQGLQFLFEYFSETQRNKGNFPGRFSGRQFSNSRSEMNVSTLELGDSALYLCASRLTGINEQYFGPGTRLTVT.

V usage is TRBV13 and J usage is TRBJ2-7, with TRBD1 matching 12 bases. Germline trimming cut 2 bases from V and 4 bases from J; bases unmatched to any gene: 9. CDR3 length: 17 amino acids. The germline V gene has CDR1 PRHDT and CDR2 FYEKMQ (reference sequence). CDR3: CASSLSVGDRGRYEQYF. The CDR3, as DNA: TGTGCCAGCAGCTTATCAGTGGGGGACAGGGGGCGATACGAGCAGTACTTC.